This T cell receptor beta chain was captured by sequencing in a study of Graves' ophthalmopathy and Graves' hyperthyroidism. Whole-study results and caveats: In blood, most expanded thyroid clonotypes above 0.001 frequency were also detected.

The CDR3 has 13 residues. Per the germline V gene, CDR1 is KGHDR and CDR2 is SFDVKD. Trimming pared 4 bases from V and 1 base from J, leaving 6 bases between. RNA transcripts were the source from which TCR beta CDR3 regions were amplified. HTBI-primed RT-PCR formed the first round, and a multiplex PCR formed the second. TCRdb used MiXCR to reprocess the multiplex PCR reads, holding one entry per CDR3 protein. In the table there are 200,000 to 250,000 distinct CDR3 sequences, around 42% of which are singletons. In its sample, this clonotype was seen many times. Its antigen remains unidentified. This receptor was identified in an adult man with Graves' ophthalmopathy. The chain recombines TRBV24-1 with TRBJ1-1; D is unresolved. The sequencing input was peripheral blood. CDR3 nucleotide sequence: TGTGCCACCAGTGACCCGGGGAACACTGAAGCTTTCTTT. Its protein product is CATSDPGNTEAFF.